Shown below are 20 T cell receptor beta chains from a single sample sequenced in a study of T cells in women clearing cervical HPV infection. TCRdb keeps only in-frame clones here, not all; method: immunoSEQ multiplex PCR. Its listing shows over 30,000 clones. The source material was blood buffy coat. The receptors originated from a woman between 18 and 69 years old with a cervical HPV16 infection that either progressed to CIN3+ or cleared (not recorded which).

A note on this clone: The CDR3 end is not reached by the read, which stops 3 residues before it; the germline J gene fills it in. The chain has TRBV10-3 and TRBJ1-1, with D possibly TRBD1 on 6 matching bases. The germline V gene has CDR1 ENHRY and CDR2 SYGVKD. This CDR3 contains 14 residues. Trimming left V 5 bases short and J 1 base short, with 11 bases between. CDR3 DNA, as far as it was read: TGTGCCATCAGTACCGGGACACAGAACACTGAA. Translating gives CAISTGTQNTE. The full CDR3 sequence reads CAISTGTQNTEAFF.

As concerns this clone: The read ends 3 residues before the CDR3 terminus; that terminus is restored from the germline J gene. This chain uses TRBV6-2 or TRBV6-3 with TRBJ1-5, with 8 bases that match TRBD1. The V and J ends lost 2 bases and 2 bases, in that order; junction bases with no gene match: 8. CDR1 is MNHEY, CDR2 SVGEGT, per germline. The CDR3 is 17 residues long. CDR3 sequence: CASSYQSQGARNQPQHF. CDR3 DNA, as far as it was read: TGTGCCAGCAGTTACCAATCGCAGGGGGCACGCAATCAGCCC.

Comment on this clone: The junction departs from germline at one end; a sequencing error may be responsible. The CDR3 end lies 3 residues beyond the end of the read and is filled in from the germline J gene. The genes are TRBV4-2 and TRBJ2-1; D gene unclear. The CDR3 runs to 18 residues. Germline values: CDR1 LGHNA, CDR2 YNFKEQ. CDR3 protein: CASSQVWSVSSSYNEQFF. The CDR3 bases that were read are TGCGCCAGCAGCCAAGTGTGGTCGGTGTCTAGCTCCTACAATGAG.

About this clone itself: The read terminates 3 residues before the CDR3 end, so the remaining end is supplied by the germline J gene. The V and J genes are TRBV18 and TRBJ1-5, with 11 bases that match TRBD1. The V gene end was trimmed by 3 bases and the J gene end by 5 bases; junction bases not matched to a gene: 6. The CDR3 loop spans 16 amino acids. Germline lookup yields CDR1 KGHSH and CDR2 LQKENI. Incomplete CDR3 DNA: TGTGCCAGCTCACCCGAAAGGACAGGGGGCGATCAGCCC. Its translation: CASSPERTGGDQP. The whole CDR3 is CASSPERTGGDQPQHF. The variable domain in full, completed from reference TRBV18 and TRBJ1-5, reads NAGVMQNPRHLVRRRGQEARLRCSPMKGHSHVYWYRQLPEEGLKFMVYLQKENIIDESGMPKERFSAEFPKEGPSILRIQQVVRGDSAAYFCASSPERTGGDQPQHFGDGTRLSIL.

With regard to this clone: Coverage ceases 3 residues before the CDR3 finishes, and the germline J gene fills in the end. V and J are TRBV11-1 and TRBJ2-1; 10 nucleotides line up with TRBD2. In germline, CDR1 is SGHAT, CDR2 FQDESV (reference sequence). Trimming at V came to 5 bases and at J to 9 bases, leaving 10 bases not matched to a gene. This CDR3 contains 15 residues. CDR3 residues: CASSDPASGGVEQFF. CDR3 DNA, as far as it was read: TGTGCCAGCAGCGACCCTGCTAGCGGGGGAGTTGAG.

Worth noting for this clone: The read falls 3 residues short of the CDR3 end, and the missing part is taken from the germline J gene. This chain joins TRBV7-9 and TRBJ2-1; unclear D gene. Germline V CDR1 and CDR2: SEHNR, FQNEAQ (reference sequence). Trimming cost V 9 bases and J 2 bases, with 14 bases left between them. The CDR3 spans 14 residues. The covered CDR3 bases are TGTGCCAGTCCCTCGCGCCCCCCCTACAATGAG. It yields the protein CASPSRPPYNE. The CDR3, in full, reads CASPSRPPYNEQFF.

Note on this clone: One end of the junction varies from germline; a read error may be responsible. The read ends 3 residues shy of where the CDR3 ends; the end is completed using the germline J gene. The chain links TRBV4-2 to TRBJ1-2; D remains ambiguous. Germline V lookup: CDR1 LGHNA, CDR2 YNFKEQ. This CDR3 has 14 amino acids. Incomplete CDR3 DNA: TGCGCCAGCAGCCAAGGTTTGCAGACTATGGGC. Amino acid sequence: CASSQGLQTMG. The whole CDR3 sequence is CASSQGLQTMGYTF.

As regards this clone: The read is 3 residues too short to cover the CDR3 end, so that end is filled in from the germline J gene. The gene calls are TRBV24-1 and TRBJ2-2, with D perhaps matching TRBD1 (5 bases). V lost 2 bases and J lost 2, with 14 bases in between. Per the germline V gene, CDR1 is KGHDR and CDR2 is SFDVKD. This CDR3 is 17 amino acids long. The CDR3 sequence is CATSDSRQHINTGELFF. The CDR3 DNA, read in part, is TGTGCCACCAGTGATTCTAGACAGCATATAAACACCGGGGAG.

Concerning this clone: The CDR3 goes on 3 residues after the read ends, and that part is filled in from the germline J gene. The sample holds other DNA sequences that translate to the same CDR3. The chain carries TRBV19 and TRBJ2-1; the D gene is possibly TRBD1 (5 bases). Germline assignment: CDR1 LNHDA and CDR2 SQIVND (reference sequence). The CDR3 totals 16 residues. V lost 1 base, J lost 7 bases, and 17 bases lay in between. The CDR3 DNA, read in part, is TGTGCCAGTAGTATAGGGGGCGGCCCGACTTGGAATGAG. Its protein product is CASSIGGGPTWNE. From start to end, the CDR3 is CASSIGGGPTWNEQFF.

A remark on this clone: The read falls 3 residues short of the CDR3 end, and the missing part is taken from the germline J gene. V usage is TRBV29-1 and J usage is TRBJ2-1; D might be TRBD1 (7 bases). V gave up 7 bases and J gave up 5 bases, with 12 bases separating them. From germline, CDR1 is SQVTM and CDR2 ANQGSEA. There are 12 residues in the CDR3. The CDR3 spells CSAGRGDNEQFF. The CDR3 DNA, read in part, is TGCAGCGCGGGCAGGGGGGACAATGAG.

A note on this clone: The sequenced fragment ends 3 residues before the CDR3 boundary, so the rest is inferred from the germline J gene. The chain is built from TRBV4-2 and TRBJ2-1; possible D gene TRBD2, 6 bases. Germline V CDR1 and CDR2: LGHNA, YNFKEQ. The V end was cut by 6 bases, the J end by 0 bases, with 9 bases between. The length of the CDR3 is 14 residues. The CDR3 bases that were read are TGTGCCAGCAGTCGGGGGAACTCCTACAATGAG. Amino acids: CASSRGNSYNE. The whole CDR3 is CASSRGNSYNEQFF.

Note on this clone: The read halts 3 residues ahead of the CDR3 end, with the missing end drawn from the germline J gene. This chain uses TRBV18 with TRBJ1-6; D is unclear. V lost 2 bases, J lost 6 bases, and 11 bases lay in between. Germline CDR1 reads KGHSH; CDR2 reads LQKENI. The CDR3 contains 15 residues. CDR3 bases read: TGTGCCAGCTCACCAAGCCGGAGCGGTAATTCACCC. This gives the protein CASSPSRSGNSP. The entire CDR3 is CASSPSRSGNSPLHF.

With regard to this clone: The read gets to within 3 residues of the CDR3 end, and the germline J gene fills in the rest. The V call is TRBV19, the J call TRBJ1-1, with D possibly matching TRBD1 (6 bases). The V gene's germline CDR1 is LNHDA and CDR2 SQIVND (reference sequence). The V gene lost 7 bases and the J gene lost 6 bases, with 15 bases spanning the gap. The CDR3 totals 13 residues. CDR3 amino acids: CASNGTPGAEAFF. Incomplete CDR3 DNA: TGTGCCAGTAATGGGACACCGGGCGCTGAA.

On this clone: The read stops 3 residues short of the end of the CDR3; the missing end is completed from the germline J gene. The chain uses TRBV5-1 and TRBJ1-2; 7 positions agree with TRBD1. The germline V gene encodes CDR1 SGHRS and CDR2 YFSETQ. V shed 0 bases, J shed 4 bases, and the junction held 3 bases outside the gene matches. The CDR3 covers 14 residues. CDR3: CASSLGQGGYGYTF. CDR3 DNA, as far as it was read: TGCGCCAGCAGCTTGGGGCAGGGGGGCTATGGC.

As for this clone: The missing CDR3 end, 3 residues past where the read stops, is filled in from the germline J gene. The chain carries TRBV10-3 and TRBJ1-2; D might be TRBD1 (6 bases). The germline V gene encodes CDR1 ENHRY and CDR2 SYGVKD. This CDR3 has 14 amino acids. V was pared by 10 bases and J by 3 bases, with 18 bases between. The sequenced CDR3 bases are TGTGCCACACGCCCACAGGGTTTGGACTATGGC. As protein: CATRPQGLDYG. Given in full, the CDR3 is CATRPQGLDYGYTF.

Note on this clone: The read comes to an end 3 residues before the CDR3 does, leaving the germline J gene to fill in the end. The chain combines TRBV7-9 with TRBJ2-5, with D perhaps matching TRBD1 (6 bases). The V end lost 1 base, the J end lost 5 bases, and 11 bases lay between the germline ends. The germline V gene has CDR1 SEHNR and CDR2 FQNEAQ (reference sequence). This CDR3 comprises 14 residues. The CDR3 sequence is CASSLGWGRETQYF. The CDR3 DNA, read in part, is TGTGCCAGCAGCTTAGGCTGGGGGCGGGAGACC. Full variable domain (outside the CDR3, taken from reference TRBV7-9 and TRBJ2-5): DTGVSQNPRHKITKRGQNVTFRCDPISEHNRLYWYRQTLGQGPEFLTYFQNEAQLEKSRLLSDRFSAERPKGSFSTLEIQRTEQGDSAMYLCASSLGWGRETQYFGPGTRLLVL.

On this clone itself: The read falls 3 residues short of the CDR3 end, and the missing part is taken from the germline J gene. V and J are TRBV19 and TRBJ1-1; TRBD1 agrees at 7 bases. CDR1 LNHDA and CDR2 SQIVND come from the germline V gene (reference sequence). The CDR3 has 15 amino acids. With 4 bases clipped from V and 0 bases from J, the junction kept 5 bases outside the gene matches. CDR3 residues: CASSTGQAMNTEAFF. The sequenced part of the CDR3 DNA is TGTGCCAGTAGTACCGGACAGGCTATGAACACTGAA.

Concerning this clone itself: Sequencing ends 3 residues short of the CDR3 end; the germline J gene provides the rest. V and J are TRBV6-4 and TRBJ2-7; D possibly corresponds to TRBD1 (6 bases). The CDR3 contains 15 residues. Germline assignment: CDR1 MRHNA and CDR2 SNTAGT. Between the trimmed V and J ends, which lost 5 bases and 1 base, there was a span of 15 bases. CDR3 DNA (partial): TGTGCCAGCAGTCCCTACTGGACAGATTCCTACGAG. It specifies CASSPYWTDSYE. The whole CDR3 sequence is CASSPYWTDSYEQYF.

With regard to this clone: At one end the junction does not follow the germline gene, possibly because of a read error. Sequencing ends 3 residues short of the CDR3 end; the germline J gene provides the rest. The same CDR3 can be traced to other DNA sequences in this sample. The gene calls are TRBV4-2 and TRBJ2-3; 8 nucleotides agree with TRBD2. Germline V gene lookup returns CDR1 LGHNA and CDR2 YNFKEQ. This CDR3 is 17 amino acids long. CDR3 DNA, as far as it was read: TGTGCAAGCAGCCCACCGGGGGGGGCGCGCATCACAGATACG. It specifies CASSPPGGARITDT. The entire CDR3 protein reads CASSPPGGARITDTQYF.

To note about this clone: Read data end 3 residues before the CDR3 end; the end is taken from the germline J gene. V and J are TRBV7-9 and TRBJ1-3; 8 nucleotides agree with TRBD1. J gave up 3 bases and V 2 bases, and 3 bases lay outside the gene matches. From germline, CDR1 is SEHNR and CDR2 FQNEAQ (reference sequence). This CDR3 is 15 amino acids long. Incomplete CDR3 DNA: TGTGCCAGCAGCTTAAACAGGGGGAGTGGAAACACC. Translated, it gives CASSLNRGSGNT. The complete CDR3 protein is CASSLNRGSGNTIYF.